This T cell receptor (beta chain) was retrieved from a study of regulatory T cells in long-lasting Graves disease. Looking at the study overall: New Graves' disease cases had less than 3 months of antithyroid drugs.

This CDR3 comprises 14 residues. V gave up 3 bases and J gave up 1 base, with 10 bases separating them. Germline V gene data show CDR1 as MNHNS and CDR2 as SASEGT. Arm-PCR of CDR3 regions and iRepertoire HTBI primers were the basis on which TCR beta libraries were built. TCRdb re-called the multiplex PCR reads with MiXCR, one entry per CDR3 protein. This repertoire shows around 240,000 distinct CDR3 sequences, approximately 20% found once; its top ten account for 13% to 15%. Described time point: newly diagnosed GD, antithyroid drugs for less than 3 months. The TCR library was made from RNA extracted from PBMCs. This clonotype showed up many times. Separately, the same data were catalogued under a study of T cells in Graves' hyperthyroidism and ophthalmopathy. That work adds: Across 18 months, stable Graves' hyperthyroidism was marked by no progression to ophthalmopathy. Used for diagnoses were clinical symptoms, serum thyroxine and TRAb, thyroid ultrasound and orbital computed tomography.

The sample here was peripheral blood mononuclear cells (PBMCs), taken at new diagnosis, from a patient treated with antithyroid drugs. The chain employs TRBV6-1 and TRBJ2-7, with D unresolved. The receptor was derived from a woman aged 25 to 45 with Graves disease. The CDR3 here is CASSEERLSYEQYF. For the CDR3, the DNA is TGTGCCAGCAGTGAGGAGCGCCTTTCCTACGAGCAGTACTTC.